Described below is a single T cell receptor (beta chain) sequence and its context. The antigen is not known. The CDR3 has 15 amino acids. CDR1 and CDR2 (germline): MNHNS, SASEGT. J was trimmed by 4 bases and V by 6 bases; bases with no gene match: 9. This sample is drawn from a study of OX40 agonist ivuxolimab in advanced cancers. Findings and limits, study-wide: Among the lowest peripheral clonal expansion occurred in 0.1-3.0 mg/kg partial responders. At 0.1 to 3.0 mg/kg, CD4+ and CD8+ blood T cells expanded clonally by week 6.

Method: immunoSEQ multiplex PCR; TCRdb's copy keeps in-frame clones and lacks some. Of over 50,000 clones detected, about 90% appear once; the ten largest clones hold about 13%. V and J are TRBV6-1 and TRBJ2-1; 7 nucleotides line up with TRBD1. This TCR came from an adult with an advanced solid tumor such as melanoma, head and neck, liver or kidney cancer. Specimen: CD4+ or CD8+ T cells sorted from blood, collected in a trial of the OX40 agonist ivuxolimab. This CDR3 is CASSETTGSYNEQFF. The CDR3 nucleotides are TGTGCCAGCAGCGAAACGACAGGGTCATACAATGAGCAGTTCTTC.